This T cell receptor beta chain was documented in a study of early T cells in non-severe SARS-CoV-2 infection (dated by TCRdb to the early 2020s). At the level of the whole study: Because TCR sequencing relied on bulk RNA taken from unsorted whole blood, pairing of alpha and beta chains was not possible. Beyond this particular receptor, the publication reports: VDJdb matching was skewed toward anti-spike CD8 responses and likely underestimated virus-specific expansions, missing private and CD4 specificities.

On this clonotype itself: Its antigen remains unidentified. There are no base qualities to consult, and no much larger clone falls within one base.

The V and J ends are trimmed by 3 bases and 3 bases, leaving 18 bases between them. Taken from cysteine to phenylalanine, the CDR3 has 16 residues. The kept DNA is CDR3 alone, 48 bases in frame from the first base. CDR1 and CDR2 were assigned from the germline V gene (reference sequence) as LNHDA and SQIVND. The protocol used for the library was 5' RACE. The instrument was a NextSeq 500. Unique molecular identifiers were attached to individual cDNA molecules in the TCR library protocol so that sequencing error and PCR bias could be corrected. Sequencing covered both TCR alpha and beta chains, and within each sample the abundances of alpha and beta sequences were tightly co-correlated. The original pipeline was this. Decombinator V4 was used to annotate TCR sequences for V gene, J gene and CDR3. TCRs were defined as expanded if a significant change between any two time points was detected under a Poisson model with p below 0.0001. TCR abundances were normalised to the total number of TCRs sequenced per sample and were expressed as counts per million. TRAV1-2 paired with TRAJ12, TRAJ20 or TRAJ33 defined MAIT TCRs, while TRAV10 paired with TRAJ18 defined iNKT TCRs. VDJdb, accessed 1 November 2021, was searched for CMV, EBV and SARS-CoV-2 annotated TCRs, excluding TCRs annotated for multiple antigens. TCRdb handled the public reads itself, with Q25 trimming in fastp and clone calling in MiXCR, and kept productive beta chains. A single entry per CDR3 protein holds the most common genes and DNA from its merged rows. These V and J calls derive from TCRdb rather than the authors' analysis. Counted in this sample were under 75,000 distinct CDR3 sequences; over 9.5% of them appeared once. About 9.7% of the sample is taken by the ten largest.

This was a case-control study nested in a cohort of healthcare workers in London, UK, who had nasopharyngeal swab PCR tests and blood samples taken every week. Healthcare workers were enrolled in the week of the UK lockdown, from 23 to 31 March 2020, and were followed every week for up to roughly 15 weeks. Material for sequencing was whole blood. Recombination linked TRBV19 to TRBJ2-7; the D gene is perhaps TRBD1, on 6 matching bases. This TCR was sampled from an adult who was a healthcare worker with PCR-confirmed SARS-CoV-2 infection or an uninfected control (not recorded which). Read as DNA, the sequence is TGTGCCAGTAGTATGAGTATAGGCAGGGGCATCTACGAGCAGTACTTC. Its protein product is CASSMSIGRGIYEQYF.